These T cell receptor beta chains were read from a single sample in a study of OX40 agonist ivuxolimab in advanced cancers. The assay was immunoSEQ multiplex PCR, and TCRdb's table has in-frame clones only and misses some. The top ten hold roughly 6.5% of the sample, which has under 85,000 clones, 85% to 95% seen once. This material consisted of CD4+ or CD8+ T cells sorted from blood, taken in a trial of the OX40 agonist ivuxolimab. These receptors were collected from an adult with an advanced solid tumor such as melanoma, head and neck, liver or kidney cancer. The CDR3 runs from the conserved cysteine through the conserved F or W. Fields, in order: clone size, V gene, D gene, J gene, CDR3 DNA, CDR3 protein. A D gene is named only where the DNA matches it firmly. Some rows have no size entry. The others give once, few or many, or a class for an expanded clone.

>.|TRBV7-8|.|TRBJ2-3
TGTGCCAGCAGCTTATACACGAGGACTACTAGCACAGATACGCAGTATTTT
CASSLYTRTTSTDTQYF
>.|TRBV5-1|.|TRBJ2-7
TGCGCCAGCACCTTGGAGGTAATAGGAGGCGGATCCTACGGGCAGTACTTC
CASTLEVIGGGSYGQYF
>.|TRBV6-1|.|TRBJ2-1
TGTGCCAGCAGTCGAGCTGGTGAGCAGTTCTTC
CASSRAGEQFF
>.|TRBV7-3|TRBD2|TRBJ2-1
TGTGCCAGCAGCCCCGCTAGCGGGATGTTGGAGCAGTTCTTC
CASSPASGMLEQFF
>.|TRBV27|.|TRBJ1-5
TGTGCCAGCAGTTTATCCAACGGGTACGGTCAGCCCCAGCATTTT
CASSLSNGYGQPQHF
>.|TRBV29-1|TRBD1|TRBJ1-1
TGCAGCGTCCCCCCAGGACAGGCTGAAACTGAAGCTTTCTTT
CSVPPGQAETEAFF
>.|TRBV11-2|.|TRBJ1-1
TGTGCCAGCAGCTTAGAGGTATCTTGGGTTTGGGACACTGAAGCTTTCTTT
CASSLEVSWVWDTEAFF
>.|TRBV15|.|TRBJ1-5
TGTGCCACCAGCAGAGATTTCGTAGGGGTGGGACAGCCCCAGCATTTT
CATSRDFVGVGQPQHF
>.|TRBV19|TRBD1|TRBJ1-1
TGTGCCAGTAACCATAGACAGGGTTGGAGCACTGAAGCTTTCTTT
CASNHRQGWSTEAFF
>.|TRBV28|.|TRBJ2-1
TGTGCCAGCAGTTTAGGGGTCCCTGGTGCAAATGAGCAGTTCTTC
CASSLGVPGANEQFF
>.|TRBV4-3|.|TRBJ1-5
TGCGCCAGCAGCCAGAAGTACCGGGACACCTATCAGCCCCAGCATTTT
CASSQKYRDTYQPQHF
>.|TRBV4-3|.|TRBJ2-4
TGCGCCAGCAGCCAATCTACCGGGACGAGCAAAAACATTCAGTACTTC
CASSQSTGTSKNIQYF
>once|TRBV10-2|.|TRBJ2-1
TGCGCCAGCCCCCCGGTCGGACCCCTTAATGAGCAGTTCTTC
CASPPVGPLNEQFF
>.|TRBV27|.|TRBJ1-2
TGTGCCAGCAGTTTTCTAAGAGTGGACAGTACCCCGGCGGACTATGGCTACACCTTC
CASSFLRVDSTPADYGYTF
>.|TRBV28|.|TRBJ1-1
TGTGCCAGCAGTTTAGAATGGGGGGCCAGCCACAGGATTGAAGCTTTCTTT
CASSLEWGASHRIEAFF
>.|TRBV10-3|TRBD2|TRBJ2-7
TGTGCCATCAGTGAGGGGGGACTAGCGGGAGGGACTACCTACGAGCAGTACTTC
CAISEGGLAGGTTYEQYF
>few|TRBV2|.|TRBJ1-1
TGTGCCAGCAGTAAATCAGCCTACACTGAAGCTTTCTTT
CASSKSAYTEAFF
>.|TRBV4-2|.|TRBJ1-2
TGTGCCAGCAGCCCCCCCGGGGCAAATAATGGCTACACCTTC
CASSPPGANNGYTF
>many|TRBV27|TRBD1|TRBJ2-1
TGTGCCAGCGGGACAGTGGTCGATGAGCAGTTCTTC
CASGTVVDEQFF
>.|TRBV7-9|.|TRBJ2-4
TGTGCCAGCAGCTCCGGGACATCCAAAAACATTCAGTACTTC
CASSSGTSKNIQYF
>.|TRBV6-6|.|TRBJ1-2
TGTGCCAGCACCTACCCAGGGGTCGGCTATGGCTACACCTTC
CASTYPGVGYGYTF
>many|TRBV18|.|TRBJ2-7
TGTGCCAGCTCACCTCGGGCTAGTCGGGGCGAGCAGTACTTC
CASSPRASRGEQYF
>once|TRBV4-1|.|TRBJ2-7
TGCGCCAGCAGCCAAGTGCGGGCGGACGAGCAGTACTTC
CASSQVRADEQYF
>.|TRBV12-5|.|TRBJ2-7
TGTGCTAGTGGTTTGGGGGAAGGTCCCCCCTCAGAGCAGTACTTC
CASGLGEGPPSEQYF
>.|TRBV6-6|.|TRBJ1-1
TGTGCCAGCAGTCTCGGTTACACTGAAGCTTTCTTT
CASSLGYTEAFF
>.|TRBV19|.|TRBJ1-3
TGTGCCAGTAGTATAGATGGGCCAGGCCTAAGCTCTGGAAACACCATATATTTT
CASSIDGPGLSSGNTIYF
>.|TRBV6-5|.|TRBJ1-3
TGTGCCAGCAGTTACTCGGTGACAGGTGGAAACACCATATATTTT
CASSYSVTGGNTIYF
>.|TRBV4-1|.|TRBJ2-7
TGCGCCAGCAGCCAACGGGGAAGTGCCGGAGCCGCCTACGAGCAGTACTTC
CASSQRGSAGAAYEQYF
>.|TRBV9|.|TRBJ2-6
TGTGCCAGCACCCGAGGGGGGGCACCGCAGTCTGGGGCCAACGTCCTGACTTTC
CASTRGGAPQSGANVLTF
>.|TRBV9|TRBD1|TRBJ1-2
TGTGCCAGCAGCGTTTCCGGGACAGGGTCTGGTGGCTACACCTTC
CASSVSGTGSGGYTF
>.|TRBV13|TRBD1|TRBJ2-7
TGTGCCAGCAGCCCGACAGGGGCACCGCAGTACTTC
CASSPTGAPQYF
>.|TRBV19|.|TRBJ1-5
TGTGCCAGTAGTATATTGGGCGGAGTTAGCAATCAGCCCCAGCATTTT
CASSILGGVSNQPQHF
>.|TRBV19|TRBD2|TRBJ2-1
TGTGTCACAAGTTGGAAGCGGGGGACCTTCCTATTCTACAATGAGCAGTTCTTC
CVTSWKRGTFLFYNEQFF
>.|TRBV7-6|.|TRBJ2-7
TGTGCCAGCAGCTTATCAGATCGGGGGGCTAGCTACGAGCAGTACTTC
CASSLSDRGASYEQYF
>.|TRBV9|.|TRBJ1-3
TGTGCCAGCAGCGTAGAGTCGGGATATGGAAACACCATATATTTT
CASSVESGYGNTIYF
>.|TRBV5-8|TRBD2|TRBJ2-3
TGTGCCAGCAGCTTGGACGGGGGGGGAGATACGCAGTATTTT
CASSLDGGGDTQYF
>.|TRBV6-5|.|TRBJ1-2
TGTGCCAGCAGTTACTCGGAAGACTATGGCTACACCTTC
CASSYSEDYGYTF
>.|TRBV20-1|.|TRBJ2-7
TGCAGTGCTAGTCCGGGGGATGGGCAGTACTTC
CSASPGDGQYF
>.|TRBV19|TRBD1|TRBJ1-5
TGTGCCAGTAGTATAGACCCCCGGACAGGGGGCCATCAGCCCCAGCATTTT
CASSIDPRTGGHQPQHF
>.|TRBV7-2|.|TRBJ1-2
TGTGCCAGCAGCCCTAACGACAGTCCTAACTATGGCTACACCTTC
CASSPNDSPNYGYTF
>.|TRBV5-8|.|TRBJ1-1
TGTGCCAGCAGCGTGACGGAAGCTTTCTTT
CASSVTEAFF
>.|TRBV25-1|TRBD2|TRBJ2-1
TGTGCCAGCAAAGCGGGGAGTGAGCAGTTCTTC
CASKAGSEQFF
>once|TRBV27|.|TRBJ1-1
TGTGCCAGCACCCTCGGGGGAGCTGAAGCTTTCTTT
CASTLGGAEAFF
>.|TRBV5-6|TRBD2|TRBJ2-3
TGTGCCAGCAGACCATCTAGCGGGGTCACAGATACGCAGTATTTT
CASRPSSGVTDTQYF
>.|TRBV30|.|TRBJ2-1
TGTGCCTGGCTGATAGCCGCGGACAGCGGCAATGAGCAGTTCTTC
CAWLIAADSGNEQFF
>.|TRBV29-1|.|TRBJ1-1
TGCAGCGTTGGTCCGGGGGCTGAAGCTTTCTTT
CSVGPGAEAFF